One T cell receptor (beta chain) is described in this entry. Its target is not known. Reverse transcribed after extraction, RNA yielded cDNA as the sequencing template. Assay used: immunoSEQ multiplex PCR; TCRdb lists only in-frame clones, some missing. The sample consists of 180,000 or so clones, approximately 49% of them appearing once. This sample was included in a study of CD8+ T cells in alopecia areata. Overall study: The drug, tofacitinib, lasted 6 to 18 months, followed by 6 months off drug.

Findings and limits, study-wide: With tofacitinib ongoing, many expanded lesional clones persisted in both scalp and blood. Tofacitinib produced a significant decrease in scalp clonality and in expanded CD8+ clones among the top 100.

Treatment of the sample: oral pan-JAK inhibitor, 5-10 mg twice daily. Those with alopecia areata gave lesional scalp punch biopsies and peripheral blood. Trimming shortened V by 0 bases and J by 2 bases, and 13 bases separated the two germline ends. CDR1 is LGHNA, CDR2 YSLEER, per germline. CDR3 length: 16 amino acids. This chain links TRBV4-3 with TRBJ1-2; D possibly corresponds to TRBD1 (6 bases). Sequenced material: CD8+ T cells sorted from blood, taken at week 52, from a patient treated with tofacitinib. This clonotype was obtained from a human donor with alopecia areata. The CDR3 spells CASSQDLEGGNYGYTF. The CDR3 DNA sequence: TGCGCCAGCAGCCAAGATTTAGAGGGGGGGAACTATGGCTACACCTTC.